This entry concerns a single T cell receptor beta chain. The target antigen is unknown. CDR1 and CDR2 (germline): SGDLS, YYNGEE. J was trimmed by 6 bases and V by 0 bases; bases with no gene match: 9. The CDR3 has 17 amino acids. This record belongs to a study of cytomegalovirus exposure and HLA in healthy donors. Notes on the study in general: The finding came from a later analysis; first-cohort TCR clusters tended to co-occur in the 130 or so validation repertoires. There were some public TCRs occurring in many donors, but most TCR sequences were rare. A classifier reportedly called cytomegalovirus status with high sensitivity and specificity.

The donors were part of the 120-subject validation cohort, which stood apart from the roughly 670-subject first cohort. The data were produced by immunoSEQ multiplex PCR, yet TCRdb's version contains in-frame clones alone and is incomplete. The sample includes 220,000 or so clones, roughly 91% of them seen just once. Sample: PBMCs. The clonotype originates from a woman between 18 and 29 years old in good health and CMV-seropositive. J is TRBJ2-3 and V is TRBV9; 11 bases match TRBD2. The CDR3 bases are TGTGCCAGCAGCGTAGGAGTTAGCGGGAGGGCGGAGGATACGCAGTATTTT. Amino acids: CASSVGVSGRAEDTQYF.